These 22 T cell receptor beta chains were sequenced from one sample in a study of radiotherapy plus CTLA-4 blockade in lung cancer. Assay: immunoSEQ multiplex PCR; the TCRdb copy retains only in-frame clones and omits some. This table has about 48,000 clones, 86% appearing once. The specimen comprised peripheral blood, sampled from a patient treated with radiotherapy plus ipilimumab. These receptors were obtained from a human donor with non-small cell lung cancer that progressed on radiotherapy plus ipilimumab. Some clones in this sample may be carry-over from other donors' samples.

The genes are TRBV7-3 and TRBJ2-3; D not resolved. Germline values: CDR1 SGHTA, CDR2 FQGTGA. V gave up 4 bases and J gave up 6 bases, with 11 bases separating them. The CDR3 loop spans 13 amino acids. DNA for the CDR3: TGTGCCAGCAGCTCCTCTATGGTGGATACGCAGTATTTT. Translation gives CASSSSMVDTQYF.

J is TRBJ2-7 and V is TRBV10-3, with 10 bases matching TRBD2. The CDR3 is 15 residues long. Germline V gives CDR1 ENHRY, CDR2 SYGVKD. Trimming removed 6 bases from V and 5 bases from J; junction bases left unmatched: 10. The CDR3 region has the DNA TGTGCCATCAGCCTCACTAGCGGGATAATACACGAGCAGTACTTC. Translating gives CAISLTSGIIHEQYF.

The J gene is TRBJ2-3, the V gene TRBV20-1; a possible D gene is TRBD1 (5 bases). From germline, CDR1 is DFQATT and CDR2 SNEGSKA (reference sequence). Trimming left V 7 bases short and J 6 bases short, with 11 bases between. The CDR3 totals 11 residues. This CDR3 reads CSGQGADTQYF. DNA of the CDR3: TGCAGTGGCCAGGGCGCGGATACGCAGTATTTT.

The gene calls are TRBV27 and TRBJ2-5, with TRBD2 matching 9 bases. V dropped 5 bases and J dropped 5; count of bases not matched to a gene: 12. Germline assignment: CDR1 MNHEY and CDR2 SMNVEV (reference sequence). CDR3 size: 16 residues. For the CDR3, the DNA is TGTGCCAGCAGTCCGATAGCGGGAGTAGGTTTGGAGACCCAGTACTTC. Translation: CASSPIAGVGLETQYF.

The J gene is TRBJ2-1, the V gene TRBV19; 9 positions agree with TRBD2. V was clipped by 0 bases and J by 2 bases; unmatched bases: 5. This CDR3 has 17 residues. The germline V gene encodes CDR1 LNHDA and CDR2 SQIVND (reference sequence). For the CDR3, the DNA is TGTGCCAGTAGTATAGATCCTAGCGGGATCGCCTACAATGAGCAGTTCTTC. Amino acid sequence: CASSIDPSGIAYNEQFF.

This rearrangement joins TRBV11-2 to TRBJ2-7, with D hard to call. Germline V gene lookup returns CDR1 SGHAT and CDR2 FQNNGV. With 1 base removed from V and 0 bases from J, the gap between germline ends came to 7 bases. The length of the CDR3 is 14 residues. This CDR3 reads CASSLGAGSYEQYF. For the CDR3, the DNA is TGTGCCAGCAGCTTAGGGGCAGGCTCCTACGAGCAGTACTTC.

The V call is TRBV19, the J call TRBJ1-2; D is uncertain. CDR1 is LNHDA and CDR2 is SQIVND in the germline V gene (reference sequence). CDR3 length equals 14 residues. Trimming cost V 6 bases and J 0 bases, with 11 bases left between them. This chain's CDR3 is CASSPFGTNYGYTF. DNA of the CDR3: TGTGCCAGTAGCCCGTTCGGGACTAACTATGGCTACACCTTC.

V and J are TRBV4-1 and TRBJ2-5; 9 bases are shared with TRBD2. TRBJ2-7 matches the DNA end more closely, so the J call is doubtful. The germline CDR1 and CDR2 sequences are MGHRA and YSYEKL. This CDR3 spans 16 amino acids. For the CDR3, the DNA is TGCGCCAGCAGCCAAGAACCCGGCGGGAGGGCCTACGAGCAGTACTTC. Translating it yields CASSQEPGGRAYEQYF.

The rearrangement uses TRBV9 and TRBJ2-3, with TRBD2 identical over 8 bases. Germline V gene data show CDR1 as SGDLS and CDR2 as YYNGEE. The CDR3 spans 16 residues. V lost 0 bases and J lost 1; bases outside the gene matches: 4. CDR3 nucleotide sequence: TGTGCCAGCAGCGTAGTAGGAGCGGGGGGCACAGATACGCAGTATTTT. Its protein is CASSVVGAGGTDTQYF. The full variable domain, rest sourced from reference TRBV9 and TRBJ2-3, is DSGVTQTPKHLITATGQRVTLRCSPRSGDLSVYWYQQSLDQGLQFLIQYYNGEERAKGNILERFSAQQFPDLHSELNLSSLELGDSALYFCASSVVGAGGTDTQYFGPGTRLTVL.

In this sample, this clone turned up a few times. V is TRBV6-5 and J is TRBJ2-2; 8 bases fit TRBD1. Trimming took 2 bases from V and 2 from J; bases not matched to a gene: 4. CDR3 length: 16 amino acids. Germline CDR1 reads MNHEY; CDR2 reads SVGAGI. CDR3 DNA sequence: TGTGCCAGCAGTTACGGGCAGGGGGCTAACACCGGGGAGCTGTTTTTT. Its translation: CASSYGQGANTGELFF.

This chain links TRBV7-3 with TRBJ2-3, with TRBD2 identical over 8 bases. Germline V gene sequence: CDR1 SGHTA, CDR2 FQGTGA. The CDR3 has 15 amino acids. Trimming at V came to 3 bases and at J to 2 bases, leaving 4 bases not matched to a gene. The CDR3 sequence is CASSFDGGDTDTQYF. Written as DNA, the CDR3 is TGTGCCAGCAGCTTCGACGGGGGGGACACAGATACGCAGTATTTT.

This rearrangement joins TRBV6-6 to TRBJ2-7; the match to TRBD1 covers 9 bases. Germline values: CDR1 MNHNY, CDR2 SVGAGI (reference sequence). The CDR3 extends over 16 amino acids. With V trimmed by 6 bases and J by 4 bases, 13 bases remained unmatched. The CDR3 DNA follows: TGTGCCAGCAGCCTAACTCCGGGACAGGGTATATACGAGCAGTACTTC. Residues: CASSLTPGQGIYEQYF.

This rearrangement joins TRBV11-2 to TRBJ1-3; D gene ambiguous. Germline V CDR1 and CDR2: SGHAT, FQNNGV. This CDR3 is built from 14 residues. Trimming stripped 3 bases from V and 2 bases from J, with 8 bases between. The CDR3: CASSFGFTGNTIYF. The CDR3 region has the DNA TGTGCCAGCAGCTTCGGGTTCACTGGAAACACCATATATTTT.

V usage is TRBV7-9 and J usage is TRBJ2-1; TRBD2 agrees at 9 bases. V was clipped by 6 bases and J by 9 bases; unmatched bases: 12. This CDR3 contains 15 residues. The V gene's germline CDR1 is SEHNR and CDR2 FQNEAQ (reference sequence). The CDR3 nucleotides read TGTGCCAGCAGAAGTAGCGGGAGCATCGCCGCTGAGCAGTTCTTC. Protein sequence: CASRSSGSIAAEQFF.

The rearrangement uses TRBV5-1 and TRBJ2-4; TRBD1 agrees at 10 bases. This CDR3 has 14 residues. The germline V gene encodes CDR1 SGHRS and CDR2 YFSETQ. V trimming: 2 bases; J trimming: 15 bases; junction bases outside the gene matches: 11. The chain's CDR3 is CASSFTSTGGERYF. The CDR3 DNA sequence: TGCGCCAGCAGCTTTACCTCGACAGGGGGCGAGCGGTACTTC.

The rearrangement uses TRBV21-1 and TRBJ2-5; the table names TRBD2, a call not compared with the DNA. The J call is doubtful: the DNA matches TRBJ2-7 better. TRBV21-1 is labeled a pseudogene. This CDR3 has 14 residues. The CDR3, as DNA: TGTGCCAGCAGCAAACGGGCGGGGGAAAGCGAGCAGTACTTC. Translating gives CASSKRAGESEQYF.

The V and J genes are TRBV2 and TRBJ2-2, with TRBD2 matching over 11 bases. The CDR3 length is 14 residues. Germline assignment: CDR1 SNHLY and CDR2 FYNNEI. J gave up 14 bases and V 6 bases, and 11 bases lay outside the gene matches. CDR3 loop: CASRLAGDRRKLFF. CDR3 in DNA: TGTGCCAGCAGACTAGCGGGGGACCGCCGGAAACTGTTTTTT.

V usage is TRBV27 and J usage is TRBJ2-3, with D unresolved. CDR1 MNHEY and CDR2 SMNVEV come from the germline V gene (reference sequence). There are 16 residues in the CDR3. V lost 0 bases and J lost 6, with 16 bases in between. CDR3: CASSLSPQPLPDTQYF. The CDR3 DNA reads as TGTGCCAGCAGTTTATCGCCACAGCCCCTCCCGGATACGCAGTATTTT.

CDR3 sequence (DNA): TGCGCCAGCAGTGATGCGACAGGGACTCCCTACGAGCAGTACTTC. Amino acids: CASSDATGTPYEQYF. V usage is TRBV10-1 and J usage is TRBJ2-7, with a possible D match to TRBD1 (7 bases). Germline-derived CDR1 and CDR2 are WNHNN and SYGVQD (reference sequence). Trimming pared 3 bases from V and 2 bases from J, leaving 14 bases between. The CDR3 extends over 15 amino acids.

The genes are TRBV7-3 and TRBJ2-2; D gene ambiguous. CDR1 and CDR2 (germline): SGHTA, FQGTGA. With 2 bases removed from V and 2 bases from J, the gap between germline ends came to 3 bases. There are 13 residues in the CDR3. The CDR3 loop reads CASSLLNTGELFF. In DNA form, the CDR3 reads TGTGCCAGCAGCTTATTAAACACCGGGGAGCTGTTTTTT.

In this sample, this clone turned up once. V gene TRBV5-1 combines with J gene TRBJ2-3, with D maybe TRBD2 (5 bases). V was cut by 0 bases and J by 4 bases, with 15 bases left in between. This CDR3 has 16 residues. CDR1 and CDR2 (germline): SGHRS, YFSETQ. CDR3 DNA: TGCGCCAGCAGCTTGGGAGACTACCTTTCGGCAGATACGCAGTATTTT. Residues: CASSLGDYLSADTQYF. Supplemented by reference TRBV5-1 and TRBJ2-3, the full variable domain reads KAGVTQTPRYLIKTRGQQVTLSCSPISGHRSVSWYQQTPGQGLQFLFEYFSETQRNKGNFPGRFSGRQFSNSRSEMNVSTLELGDSALYLCASSLGDYLSADTQYFGPGTRLTVL.

The chain employs TRBV6-4 and TRBJ2-3; D possibly corresponds to TRBD2 (5 bases). The germline V gene encodes CDR1 MRHNA and CDR2 SNTAGT. With 6 bases removed from V and 0 bases from J, the gap between germline ends came to 10 bases. This CDR3 region has 14 residues. The CDR3 sequence is CASSPWTSTDTQYF. The DNA of the CDR3 is TGTGCCAGCAGCCCGTGGACTAGCACAGATACGCAGTATTTT.